The entry below describes one TCR beta chain. Its specificity is not known. Subsequent to roughly 9 days of culture, CD4+ T cells were isolated. The sample originates from a study of vaccination effects on CD4 cells after COVID-19. Study information: Prior to sequencing, the ViraFEST assay stimulated PBMC with viral peptide pools, which expanded the antigen-specific CD4+ T cells.

Notes on the study in general: Pronounced clonal contraction occurred in clones induced by infection and by vaccine late after vaccination. Just 1 of 255 vaccine-induced clones in healthy recipients was cross-reactive. A shortage of convalescent patients and an absence of early post-infection timepoints characterized the study.

Repertoires were generated with immunoSEQ multiplex PCR, while TCRdb's copy carries only in-frame clones and drops some. In the table there are 65,000 to 80,000 clones, 75% to 80% of which are singletons. This CDR3 has 15 residues. Germline V gene data show CDR1 as MNHEY and CDR2 as SVGAGI. V was pared by 7 bases and J by 2 bases, with 14 bases between. Sequenced here: CD4+ T cells from PBMCs cultured without peptide, sampled before COVID-19 vaccination. This receptor was identified in a human donor who received a COVID-19 vaccine. V gene TRBV6-5 combines with J gene TRBJ2-2; D possibly corresponds to TRBD1 (6 bases). CDR3 region: CASKPDSRNTGELFF. The CDR3 DNA sequence: TGTGCCAGCAAACCGGACAGCCGAAACACCGGGGAGCTGTTTTTT.